Following are 26 T cell receptor beta chains from one sample sequenced in a study of blood T cell repertoires in COVID-19. The table came from immunoSEQ multiplex PCR; TCRdb's copy has only in-frame clones and leaves some out. The sample yields approximately 100,000 clones, under 90% seen once. Sequencing used peripheral blood. The receptors stem from a human donor in a cohort sampled during active or convalescent COVID-19.

The chain joins TRBV7-9 to TRBJ1-5; a weak D match, TRBD1 (5 bases). V dropped 1 base and J dropped 3 bases, with 7 bases sitting between them. The CDR3 has 14 residues. Germline V gives CDR1 SEHNR, CDR2 FQNEAQ (reference sequence). CDR3 sequence reads: CASSLGQYNQPQHF. As DNA, the CDR3 is TGTGCCAGCAGCTTAGGACAGTACAATCAGCCCCAGCATTTT.

The rearrangement uses TRBV19 and TRBJ1-5; D gene uncertain. The germline V gene encodes CDR1 LNHDA and CDR2 SQIVND (reference sequence). The CDR3 extends over 16 amino acids. Trimming took 7 bases from V and 2 from J, leaving 18 bases between them. The CDR3: CASKRRILGGNQPQHF. CDR3 sequence (DNA): TGTGCCAGTAAGCGGCGTATCCTCGGGGGCAATCAGCCCCAGCATTTT.

The chain is built from TRBV28 and TRBJ1-1; weak D call: TRBD1 (5 bases). Germline V gene lookup returns CDR1 MDHEN and CDR2 SYDVKM. The CDR3 spans 15 residues. The germline V and J ends were trimmed by 2 bases and 4 bases, with 14 bases remaining between them. The CDR3 loop reads CASSLGAASSTEAFF. The CDR3 nucleotides read TGTGCCAGCAGTTTAGGGGCAGCCTCGTCCACTGAAGCTTTCTTT.

The chain is built from TRBV7-2 and TRBJ2-1, with 12 positions matching TRBD2. CDR1 SGHTA and CDR2 FQGNSA come from the germline V gene. CDR3 length: 15 residues. The trim removed 6 bases at V and 5 bases at J, leaving 5 bases unmatched. The CDR3 loop is CASSSTSGGHNEQFF. CDR3 DNA: TGTGCCAGCAGTTCTACTAGCGGGGGGCACAATGAGCAGTTCTTC. Combining the CDR3 with reference TRBV7-2 and TRBJ2-1 gives the whole variable domain GAGVSQSPSNKVTEKGKDVELRCDPISGHTALYWYRQSLGQGLEFLIYFQGNSAPDKSGLPSDRFSAERTGGSVSTLTIQRTQQEDSAVYLCASSSTSGGHNEQFFGPGTRLTVL.

The J gene is TRBJ1-6, the V gene TRBV4-2; 7 bases fit TRBD1. V dropped 0 bases and J dropped 8; count of bases not matched to a gene: 1. Germline assignment: CDR1 LGHNA and CDR2 YNFKEQ. This CDR3 is 14 amino acids long. Written as DNA, the CDR3 is TGTGCCAGCAGCCAAGACAGGGGGTATTCACCCCTCCACTTT. Encoded protein: CASSQDRGYSPLHF.

V gene TRBV9 combines with J gene TRBJ2-7, with TRBD2 matching 10 bases. V was clipped by 3 bases and J by 2 bases; unmatched bases: 8. Germline V gives CDR1 SGDLS, CDR2 YYNGEE. The CDR3 is 16 amino acids. The CDR3 protein is CASSGGLAASPYEQYF. The CDR3 DNA sequence: TGTGCCAGCAGCGGCGGACTAGCGGCGTCTCCCTACGAGCAGTACTTC.

V usage is TRBV9 and J usage is TRBJ2-2; D is unresolved. The CDR3 loop spans 13 amino acids. CDR1 and CDR2 from the germline V gene are SGDLS and YYNGEE. The germline V and J ends were trimmed by 4 bases and 4 bases, with 8 bases remaining between them. The CDR3 DNA sequence: TGTGCCAGCAGCTCGTTTGTCACCGGGGAGCTGTTTTTT. Its translation is CASSSFVTGELFF.

The chain combines TRBV4-1 with TRBJ2-3; 7 bases line up with TRBD2. In germline, CDR1 is MGHRA, CDR2 YSYEKL. The J segment lost 0 bases and the V segment lost 1 base, leaving 4 bases of the junction unmatched. The CDR3 runs 16 residues. CDR3 residues: CASSQATSDSTDTQYF. CDR3 in DNA: TGCGCCAGCAGCCAAGCCACTAGCGATAGCACAGATACGCAGTATTTT.

This chain uses TRBV19 with TRBJ2-7, with 7 bases lining up with TRBD1. The CDR3 contains 14 residues. The V and J ends lost 5 bases and 2 bases, in that order; junction bases with no gene match: 6. The germline gives CDR1 LNHDA, CDR2 SQIVND (reference sequence). CDR3 region: CASSPRQGPYEQYF. DNA for the CDR3: TGTGCCAGTAGTCCGCGACAGGGCCCCTACGAGCAGTACTTC.

This clone was observed a handful of times. This chain uses TRBV2 with TRBJ1-2, with TRBD1 matching 7 bases. The CDR3 has 12 amino acids. V lost 5 bases to trimming and J lost 7 bases; unmatched junction nucleotides: 4. From germline, CDR1 is SNHLY and CDR2 FYNNEI. The CDR3 loop reads CASSLTGTGYTF. The CDR3 DNA sequence: TGTGCCAGCAGTTTGACAGGGACTGGCTACACCTTC.

The gene calls are TRBV27 and TRBJ1-2; D gene uncertain. V dropped 6 bases and J dropped 5 bases, with 7 bases sitting between them. CDR1 is MNHEY and CDR2 is SMNVEV in the germline V gene (reference sequence). This CDR3 spans 11 amino acids. The CDR3 sequence is CASSQSYGYTF. The CDR3 bases are TGTGCCAGCAGCCAGTCGTATGGCTACACCTTC.

V gene TRBV28 combines with J gene TRBJ1-5; maybe TRBD1 (6 bases). Germline CDR1 MDHEN, CDR2 SYDVKM. Trimming cost V 8 bases and J 15 bases, with 23 bases left between them. The CDR3 is 13 residues long. For the CDR3, the DNA is TGTGCCAGCGGGATCCCAGGGGTGGGAATCCCGCATTTT. The encoded protein is CASGIPGVGIPHF.

In DNA, the CDR3 is TGTGCCAGCAGCCGGGGGTACAGGGGCGATGGCTACACCTTC. This sequence encodes CASSRGYRGDGYTF. The chain joins TRBV28 to TRBJ1-2, with TRBD1 matching over 7 bases. V shed 6 bases, J shed 6 bases, and the junction held 10 bases outside the gene matches. CDR1 and CDR2 (germline): MDHEN, SYDVKM. The CDR3 is 14 amino acids.

The chain links TRBV19 to TRBJ1-2; 7 nucleotides align to TRBD1. Germline assignment: CDR1 LNHDA and CDR2 SQIVND (reference sequence). The CDR3 loop spans 15 amino acids. V shed 2 bases, J shed 6 bases, and the junction held 9 bases outside the gene matches. CDR3 sequence (DNA): TGTGCCAGTAGTATATCAGGTGCGGGGACAGATGGCTACACCTTC. It specifies CASSISGAGTDGYTF. Full variable domain (rest looked up from reference TRBV19 and TRBJ1-2): DGGITQSPKYLFRKEGQNVTLSCEQNLNHDAMYWYRQDPGQGLRLIYYSQIVNDFQKGDIAEGYSVSREKKESFPLTVTSAQKNPTAFYLCASSISGAGTDGYTFGSGTRLTVV.

This rearrangement joins TRBV2 to TRBJ2-3; a weak D match, TRBD2 (6 bases). The CDR3 extends over 16 amino acids. V lost 3 bases, J lost 2 bases, and 15 bases lay in between. CDR1 SNHLY and CDR2 FYNNEI come from the germline V gene. The CDR3 loop reads CASSDGHSGDTDTQYF. In DNA form, the CDR3 reads TGTGCCAGCAGTGACGGACACTCGGGGGACACAGATACGCAGTATTTT.

This clone was seen a single time. This chain links TRBV19 with TRBJ1-4; D remains unclear. Trimming took 1 base from V and 5 from J, leaving 11 bases between them. Germline V CDR1 and CDR2: LNHDA, SQIVND (reference sequence). The CDR3 contains 15 residues. The CDR3 loop is CASSIGAGLNEKLFF. CDR3 DNA sequence: TGTGCCAGTAGTATAGGGGCAGGCCTAAATGAAAAACTGTTTTTT.

The gene calls are TRBV6-5 and TRBJ1-2, with D unclear. Per the germline V gene, CDR1 is MNHEY and CDR2 is SVGAGI. The V gene lost 7 bases and the J gene lost 4 bases, with 10 bases spanning the gap. The CDR3 sequence is 12 residues long. CDR3 region: CASTRGSYGYTF. The DNA for the CDR3 is TGTGCCAGCACCCGGGGTTCCTATGGCTACACCTTC.

For this clone: Other DNA sequences from this sample encode an identical CDR3 as well. The chain is built from TRBV6-5 and TRBJ2-7; 7 bases align to TRBD2. V was pared by 6 bases and J by 4 bases, with 3 bases of the junction left unmatched. CDR1 and CDR2 (germline): MNHEY, SVGAGI. The CDR3 extends over 12 amino acids. The CDR3 here is CASRGGSYEQYF. The DNA of the CDR3 is TGTGCCAGCAGGGGGGGGTCTTACGAGCAGTACTTC.

The chain is built from TRBV28 and TRBJ2-1; D gene uncertain. The CDR3 extends over 16 amino acids. V was trimmed by 6 bases and J by 14 bases, leaving 29 bases between them. CDR1 is MDHEN, CDR2 SYDVKM, per germline. CDR3 residues: CASRRNRVGGRGLKFF. In DNA form, the CDR3 reads TGTGCCAGCAGGCGGAATCGGGTAGGTGGCAGAGGCCTGAAGTTCTTC.

This chain uses TRBV19 with TRBJ1-5, with TRBD1 as a possible D gene (6 bases). The CDR3 loop spans 17 amino acids. The ends were cut back, 6 bases at V and 4 bases at J, with 22 bases in the middle. The germline gives CDR1 LNHDA, CDR2 SQIVND (reference sequence). The CDR3 protein is CASSPFLVRGGNQPQHF. CDR3 in DNA: TGTGCCAGTAGCCCCTTCCTGGTCAGGGGCGGGAATCAGCCCCAGCATTTT.

The chain carries TRBV27 and TRBJ2-1; D is perhaps TRBD2 (6 bases). Germline V gene data show CDR1 as MNHEY and CDR2 as SMNVEV (reference sequence). Trimming removed 10 bases from V and 5 bases from J, with 15 bases in between. The CDR3 extends over 13 amino acids. CDR3 sequence: CATSRGGDNEQFF. DNA for the CDR3: TGTGCCACTTCCCGGGGCGGGGACAATGAGCAGTTCTTC.

In nucleotides, the CDR3 is TGCGCCAGCAGTCAATCGACAGGCGTCGAAACTGAAGCTTTCTTT. Protein sequence: CASSQSTGVETEAFF. The chain joins TRBV23-1 to TRBJ1-1, with a possible D match to TRBD1 (6 bases). TRBV23-1 is recorded as an ORF, its role being uncertain. CDR3 length: 15 amino acids. V was clipped by 0 bases and J by 5 bases, with 13 bases between them.

This rearrangement joins TRBV2 to TRBJ1-5; D possibly corresponds to TRBD1 (6 bases). Trimming stripped 6 bases from V and 6 bases from J, with 21 bases between. CDR3 length: 16 amino acids. Germline V gene sequence: CDR1 SNHLY, CDR2 FYNNEI. CDR3 loop: CASRDFGHRERQPQHF. CDR3 in DNA: TGTGCCAGCAGGGATTTCGGCCACAGGGAGCGTCAGCCCCAGCATTTT.

On this clone itself: Possible read error: a much larger clone is one base away. This CDR3 is also generated by other DNA sequences in the sample. The chain uses TRBV2 and TRBJ1-1; 8 bases fit TRBD1. The V and J ends lost 9 bases and 4 bases, in that order; junction bases with no gene match: 10. CDR1 is SNHLY, CDR2 FYNNEI, per germline. The CDR3 contains 14 residues. DNA for the CDR3: TGTGCCAGTAGGCTTCGGACAGGGCTCACTGAAGCTTTCTTT. The encoded protein is CASRLRTGLTEAFF.

The chain links TRBV7-2 to TRBJ1-2; possible D gene TRBD1, 5 bases. CDR3 length: 13 amino acids. Per germline, CDR1 SGHTA and CDR2 FQGNSA. V lost 3 bases to trimming and J lost 8 bases, with 13 bases between them. CDR3 amino acids: CASSFGGAGGYTF. In DNA, the CDR3 is TGTGCCAGCAGCTTTGGTGGGGCCGGGGGCTACACCTTC.

This clone has just one count. The chain employs TRBV4-2 and TRBJ1-2; TRBD1 agrees at 10 bases. Trimming took 4 bases from V and 6 from J; bases not matched to a gene: 8. Per the germline V gene, CDR1 is LGHNA and CDR2 is YNFKEQ. The CDR3 covers 15 residues. CDR3 bases: TGTGCCAGCAGCCCCGGACAGGGGGAAACAGATGGCTACACCTTC. Its translation is CASSPGQGETDGYTF.